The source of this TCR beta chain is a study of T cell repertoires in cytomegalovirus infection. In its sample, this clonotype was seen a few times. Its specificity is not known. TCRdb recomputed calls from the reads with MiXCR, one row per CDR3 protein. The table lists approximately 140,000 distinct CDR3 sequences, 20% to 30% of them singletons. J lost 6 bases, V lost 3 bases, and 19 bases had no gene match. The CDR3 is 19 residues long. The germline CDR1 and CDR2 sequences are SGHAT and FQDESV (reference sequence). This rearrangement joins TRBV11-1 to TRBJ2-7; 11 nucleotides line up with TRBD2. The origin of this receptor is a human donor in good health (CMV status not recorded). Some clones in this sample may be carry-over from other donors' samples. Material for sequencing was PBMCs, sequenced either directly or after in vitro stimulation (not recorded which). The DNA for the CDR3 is TGTGCCAGCAGCTTCGACGGGGTAGCGGGAGGGCCATACATAGTCGAGCAGTACTTC. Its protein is CASSFDGVAGGPYIVEQYF.